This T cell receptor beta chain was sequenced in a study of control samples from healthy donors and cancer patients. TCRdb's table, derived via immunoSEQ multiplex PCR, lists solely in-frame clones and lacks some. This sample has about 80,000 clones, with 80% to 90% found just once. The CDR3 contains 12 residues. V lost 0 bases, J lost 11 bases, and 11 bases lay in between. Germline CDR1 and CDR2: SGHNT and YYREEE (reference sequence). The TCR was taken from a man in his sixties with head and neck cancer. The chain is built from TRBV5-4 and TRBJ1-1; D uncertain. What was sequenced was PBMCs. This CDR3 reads CASSLEPGSAFF. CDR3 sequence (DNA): TGTGCCAGCAGCTTGGAGCCAGGCTCGGCTTTCTTT.